A single sample gave rise to the 8 T cell receptor beta chains below, sequenced in a study of CD8+ T cells in alopecia areata (dated by TCRdb to the late 2010s). The time point label, read with the paper, signifies: about 5 months on oral tofacitinib. The label giving this sample's treatment or condition can be read as: oral pan-JAK inhibitor, 5-10 mg twice daily. The method behind the library was the immunoSEQ multiplex PCR assay. RNA was extracted from all samples and reverse transcribed into cDNA as template for TCR sequencing. TCRdb took over this immuneACCESS table, retaining in-frame rearrangements with V and J assigned. Such tables are incomplete; in checked studies, under half of the missing clones stem from an unresolved V gene, and the remainder is unexplained. The sample table records some 80,000 clones; approximately 70% of these occur just once. Clones ranked in the top ten supply roughly a quarter of the sample.

Sequenced material: CD8+ T cells sorted from blood, taken at week 24, from a patient treated with tofacitinib. Receptors were obtained from a human donor with alopecia areata.

This clone was recorded a few times. The CDR3 sequence is CSVVGQGVVEQYF. In DNA, the CDR3 is TGCAGCGTTGTAGGGCAGGGAGTGGTCGAGCAGTACTTC. The rearrangement uses TRBV29-1 and TRBJ2-7, with D possibly called TRBD1 or TRBD2 (5 bases each). The germline V gene has CDR1 SQVTM and CDR2 ANQGSEA. The CDR3 runs to 13 residues. The ends were cut back, 4 bases at V and 6 bases at J, with 16 bases in the middle.

The rearrangement joins TRBV7-9 to TRBJ2-7; 7 nucleotides line up with TRBD1. The germline gives CDR1 SEHNR, CDR2 FQNEAQ (reference sequence). This CDR3 is built from 16 residues. The trim removed 6 bases at V and 6 bases at J, leaving 17 bases unmatched. The CDR3 DNA follows: TGTGCCAGCAGGGACACCGGGACAGCGAGCTCCGGCGAGCAGTACTTC. Amino acid sequence: CASRDTGTASSGEQYF. Supplemented by reference TRBV7-9 and TRBJ2-7, the full variable domain reads DTGVSQNPRHKITKRGQNVTFRCDPISEHNRLYWYRQTLGQGPEFLTYFQNEAQLEKSRLLSDRFSAERPKGSFSTLEIQRTEQGDSAMYLCASRDTGTASSGEQYFGPGTRLTVT.

The gene calls are TRBV15 and TRBJ2-5; 10 bases line up with TRBD1. Germline V gene data show CDR1 as LNHNV and CDR2 as YYDKDF (reference sequence). J lost 5 bases, V lost 2 bases, and 11 bases had no gene match. The CDR3 runs 17 residues. CDR3 amino acids: CATSRLLGGQGTETQYF. In nucleotides, the CDR3 is TGTGCCACCAGCAGACTCCTAGGGGGACAGGGGACGGAGACCCAGTACTTC.

This chain joins TRBV15 and TRBJ2-7; D not resolved. Germline CDR1 is LNHNV and CDR2 is YYDKDF (reference sequence). The CDR3 runs 14 residues. Deletions cut 5 bases from V and 4 bases from J, with 15 bases between. The CDR3 DNA follows: TGTGCCACCAGCCGGATGAGCCCCCCTTACGAGCAGTACTTC. Amino acid sequence: CATSRMSPPYEQYF.

The rearrangement links TRBV6-5 to TRBJ1-2; D is undetermined. CDR3 length: 13 amino acids. The germline gives CDR1 MNHEY, CDR2 SVGAGI. V was trimmed by 6 bases and J by 3 bases, leaving 11 bases between them. CDR3 bases: TGTGCCAGCAGCGACACGGGCTACTATGGCTACACCTTC. It codes for CASSDTGYYGYTF.

The gene calls are TRBV6-5 and TRBJ1-1; possibly TRBD1 for D (5 bases). This CDR3 has 16 amino acids. V was clipped by 0 bases and J by 1 base, with 12 bases between them. Germline V gene lookup returns CDR1 MNHEY and CDR2 SVGAGI. The CDR3 nucleotides are TGTGCCAGCAGTTACTCTTATGTCGGGGGGAACACTGAAGCTTTCTTT. Protein sequence: CASSYSYVGGNTEAFF.

J is TRBJ2-7 and V is TRBV4-1; possible D gene TRBD1, 6 bases. CDR3 length: 15 residues. CDR1 and CDR2 from the germline V gene are MGHRA and YSYEKL. V shed 4 bases and J shed 3 bases, with 16 bases lying between them. This CDR3 reads CASSLGQGLGYEQYF. CDR3 sequence (DNA): TGCGCCAGCAGCCTCGGCCAGGGGTTAGGCTACGAGCAGTACTTC.

This clone was seen more than once but under ten times. The rearrangement uses TRBV13 and TRBJ2-5, with D possibly matching TRBD2 (6 bases). Germline values: CDR1 PRHDT, CDR2 FYEKMQ (reference sequence). The CDR3 totals 14 residues. Trimming took off 4 bases at V and 4 bases at J, with 13 bases between the two ends. CDR3 sequence reads: CASSSRGGGETQYF. The CDR3 DNA is TGTGCCAGCAGCTCCCGGGGAGGAGGAGAGACCCAGTACTTC.